There are many counts of the clone carrying this TCR beta chain. This specimen belongs to a study of regulatory T cells in long-lasting Graves disease. This sample's time point: newly diagnosed GD, antithyroid drugs for less than 3 months. RNA extracted from PBMCs served as the sequencing template. CDR3-region Arm-PCR and iRepertoire HTBI primers produced the TCR beta libraries. TCRdb recomputed calls from the multiplex PCR reads with MiXCR, one row per CDR3 protein. The table has approximately 350,000 distinct CDR3 sequences, 16% seen once. Germline values: CDR1 SGHTA, CDR2 FQGNSA. The CDR3 runs to 17 residues. V lost 2 bases to trimming and J lost 2 bases; unmatched junction nucleotides: 8. In addition, the sample was reused for a study of T cells in Graves' hyperthyroidism and ophthalmopathy.

This sequence originates from a man aged 35-49 years with Graves disease. The chain has TRBV7-2 and TRBJ2-1, with 8 bases lining up with TRBD2. Sequencing was performed on peripheral blood mononuclear cells (PBMCs), taken at new diagnosis, from a patient treated with antithyroid drugs. The CDR3 sequence: CASSLTPGGGTYNEQFF. The CDR3 nucleotides are TGTGCCAGCAGCTTAACCCCCGGCGGGGGGACCTACAATGAGCAGTTCTTC.